One sample yielded the 20 T cell receptor beta chains listed below, sequenced in a study of cytomegalovirus exposure and HLA in healthy donors (dated by TCRdb to 2016 to 2017). Preparation of the library involved the immunoSEQ multiplex PCR assay. A mixture of 60 forward primers for TCR Vbeta segments and 13 reverse primers for TCR Jbeta segments was used in the multiplex PCR. This immuneACCESS table, as held by TCRdb, lists in-frame sequences with V and J called but not all clones. Of the missing ones, under half trace to an unresolved V gene in checked studies; the others have no known cause. This sample gives approximately 150,000 clones in total; around 80% of them show up just once. The top ten hold about 1% of the sample. Sequenced input: PBMCs. Every receptor here comes from a woman in her forties in good health and CMV-seronegative.

The V gene is TRBV5-6, the J gene TRBJ2-4; 11 bases map to TRBD2. CDR1 and CDR2 from the germline V gene are SGHDT and YYEEEE. With V trimmed by 4 bases and J by 2 bases, 11 bases remained unmatched. This CDR3 is built from 18 residues. The CDR3 sequence is CASSEGTSGGRTKNIQYF. The CDR3 nucleotides are TGTGCCAGCAGCGAAGGGACTAGCGGAGGAAGGACCAAAAACATTCAGTACTTC. Based on the CDR3 plus reference TRBV5-6 and TRBJ2-4, the full variable domain is DAGVTQSPTHLIKTRGQQVTLRCSPKSGHDTVSWYQQALGQGPQFIFQYYEEEERQRGNFPDRFSGHQFPNYSSELNVNALLLGDSALYLCASSEGTSGGRTKNIQYFGAGTRLSVL.

This chain joins TRBV7-9 and TRBJ2-7; no firm D call. The V end was cut by 4 bases, the J end by 2 bases, with 6 bases between. CDR1 is SEHNR and CDR2 is FQNEAQ in the germline V gene (reference sequence). The CDR3 covers 12 residues. The CDR3 sequence is CASSSLTYEQYF. DNA of the CDR3: TGTGCCAGCAGCTCCCTAACCTACGAGCAGTACTTC.

J is TRBJ1-1 and V is TRBV6-6, with a weak D call TRBD1 (5 bases). Trimming took 7 bases from V and 3 from J, leaving 18 bases between them. The CDR3 has 15 amino acids. Germline V gene lookup returns CDR1 MNHNY and CDR2 SVGAGI (reference sequence). The DNA for the CDR3 is TGTGCCAGCACCGAAGGGGCGTTGGTAGACACTGAAGCTTTCTTT. This encodes CASTEGALVDTEAFF.

This clone has just one count. The rearrangement links TRBV7-2 to TRBJ2-5, with TRBD2 matching over 10 bases. The CDR3 is 16 residues long. The J segment lost 4 bases and the V segment lost 4 bases, leaving 9 bases of the junction unmatched. Germline V gene lookup returns CDR1 SGHTA and CDR2 FQGNSA. The CDR3 is CASSSSGRASGETQYF. CDR3 coding DNA: TGTGCCAGCAGCTCAAGCGGGAGGGCCTCGGGAGAGACCCAGTACTTC.

This chain joins TRBV25-1 and TRBJ2-7; the D gene is possibly TRBD1 (6 bases). V shed 7 bases and J shed 0 bases, with 16 bases lying between them. This CDR3 region has 15 residues. Germline values: CDR1 MGHDK, CDR2 SYGVNS. In nucleotides, the CDR3 is TGTGCCAGCACTTCGGGGCAGGGGCTCTCCTACGAGCAGTACTTC. This encodes CASTSGQGLSYEQYF.

This chain links TRBV19 with TRBJ2-6, with D tentatively TRBD1 (6 bases). This CDR3 has 15 residues. Trimming took 5 bases from V and 4 from J, leaving 12 bases between them. The germline gives CDR1 LNHDA, CDR2 SQIVND (reference sequence). The CDR3 reads CASSAPGAGANVLTF. CDR3 bases: TGTGCCAGTAGTGCTCCAGGGGCCGGGGCCAACGTCCTGACTTTC. The complete variable domain, with remaining parts taken from reference TRBV19 and TRBJ2-6, reads DGGITQSPKYLFRKEGQNVTLSCEQNLNHDAMYWYRQDPGQGLRLIYYSQIVNDFQKGDIAEGYSVSREKKESFPLTVTSAQKNPTAFYLCASSAPGAGANVLTFGAGSRLTVL.

V usage is TRBV6-1 and J usage is TRBJ2-7, with D hard to call. The CDR3 is made up of 12 amino acids. Germline assignment: CDR1 MNHNS and CDR2 SASEGT. V was pared by 7 bases and J by 2 bases, with 9 bases between. CDR3 amino acids: CASTDTAYEQYF. For the CDR3, the DNA is TGTGCCAGCACGGATACAGCCTACGAGCAGTACTTC.

The chain uses TRBV6-6 and TRBJ2-7; the D is unclear. In germline, CDR1 is MNHNY, CDR2 SVGAGI (reference sequence). Trimming pared 5 bases from V and 1 base from J, leaving 6 bases between. This CDR3 is 12 amino acids long. In DNA, the CDR3 is TGTGCCAGCAGTCCCCGGTCCTACGAGCAGTACTTC. Translation gives CASSPRSYEQYF.

The V and J genes are TRBV25-1 and TRBJ2-7, with 7 bases aligning to TRBD2. In germline, CDR1 is MGHDK, CDR2 SYGVNS. Trimming cost V 7 bases and J 4 bases; bases outside gene matches: 10. This CDR3 spans 14 amino acids. The CDR3 sequence: CASNGGSRSYEQYF. For the CDR3, the DNA is TGTGCCAGCAACGGGGGGAGCCGATCTTACGAGCAGTACTTC.

The chain carries TRBV19 and TRBJ1-4; a possible D gene is TRBD1 (6 bases). V lost 5 bases to trimming and J lost 7 bases, with 11 bases between them. The CDR3 has 13 residues. Germline V gives CDR1 LNHDA, CDR2 SQIVND (reference sequence). The CDR3 region has the DNA TGTGCCAGTAGTTCGACAGGTTCTGAAAAACTGTTTTTT. This codes for CASSSTGSEKLFF.

CDR3 protein: CASSLDGLAGPLASYEQYF. In DNA, the CDR3 is TGTGCCAGCAGCTTAGATGGACTAGCGGGACCCTTGGCTTCCTACGAGCAGTACTTC. The chain combines TRBV11-3 with TRBJ2-7; 12 positions match TRBD2. From germline, CDR1 is SGHNT and CDR2 YENEEA. J was trimmed by 1 base and V by 0 bases; bases with no gene match: 10. The CDR3 runs 19 residues.

This clone was picked up a small number of times. The V gene is TRBV9, the J gene TRBJ1-1; perhaps TRBD1 as D (5 bases). The germline V gene encodes CDR1 SGDLS and CDR2 YYNGEE. The CDR3 has 14 residues. V dropped 0 bases and J dropped 6 bases, with 12 bases sitting between them. This CDR3 is CASSVDAGRSEAFF. In DNA, the CDR3 is TGTGCCAGCAGCGTAGATGCAGGGCGATCTGAAGCTTTCTTT.

This rearrangement joins TRBV7-8 to TRBJ2-5; 11 nucleotides align to TRBD2. The V and J ends lost 5 bases and 5 bases, in that order; junction bases with no gene match: 7. The CDR3 spans 15 residues. In germline, CDR1 is SGHVS, CDR2 FQNEAQ. The CDR3 loop reads CASSDSGRAWETQYF. The CDR3, as DNA: TGTGCCAGCAGCGATAGCGGGAGGGCCTGGGAGACCCAGTACTTC.

For this clone: At the DNA level, this CDR3 is encoded by other sequences in the same sample as well. This chain joins TRBV5-1 and TRBJ1-2, with D maybe TRBD1 (5 bases). V was trimmed by 4 bases and J by 1 base, leaving 8 bases between them. Germline-derived CDR1 and CDR2 are SGHRS and YFSETQ. This CDR3 is built from 13 residues. The CDR3 bases are TGCGCCAGCAGCGCCGACAGTAACTATGGCTACACCTTC. Protein: CASSADSNYGYTF.

This chain uses TRBV28 with TRBJ2-7; TRBD2 agrees at 7 bases. V shed 8 bases, J shed 3 bases, and the junction held 10 bases outside the gene matches. This CDR3 contains 14 residues. CDR1 is MDHEN, CDR2 SYDVKM, per germline. The CDR3 protein is CASASVTSNYEQYF. As DNA, the CDR3 is TGTGCCAGCGCCTCGGTGACTAGCAACTACGAGCAGTACTTC.

The rearrangement uses TRBV5-6 and TRBJ1-5, with D tentatively TRBD1 (5 bases). The CDR3 consists of 15 residues. V was trimmed by 3 bases and J by 5 bases, leaving 15 bases between them. The germline V gene has CDR1 SGHDT and CDR2 YYEEEE. In DNA, the CDR3 is TGTGCCAGCAGCTCCTTCAGGGTGAGAGATCAGCCCCAGCATTTT. Its translation is CASSSFRVRDQPQHF.

The DNA for the CDR3 is TGTGCCAGCAGTGTACACCATAGCAATCAGCCCCAGCATTTT. It specifies CASSVHHSNQPQHF. The rearrangement uses TRBV6-1 and TRBJ1-5; D not certain. Between the trimmed V and J ends, which lost 4 bases and 0 bases, there was a span of 7 bases. The CDR3 covers 14 residues. In germline, CDR1 is MNHNS, CDR2 SASEGT.

This clone was detected a few times. The chain uses TRBV7-9 and TRBJ1-5, with D hard to call. The germline V gene has CDR1 SEHNR and CDR2 FQNEAQ (reference sequence). The CDR3 spans 14 residues. V lost 2 bases and J lost 0, with 5 bases in between. Here the CDR3 reads CASSLQFSNQPQHF. CDR3 in DNA: TGTGCCAGCAGCTTACAGTTTAGCAATCAGCCCCAGCATTTT. The full variable domain, its missing parts supplied by reference TRBV7-9 and TRBJ1-5, is DTGVSQNPRHKITKRGQNVTFRCDPISEHNRLYWYRQTLGQGPEFLTYFQNEAQLEKSRLLSDRFSAERPKGSFSTLEIQRTEQGDSAMYLCASSLQFSNQPQHFGDGTRLSIL.

About this clone: The junction does not match germline at one end; this may be a read error. The CDR3 nucleotides are TGTGCTAGCAGCTTATCGACAGGCGAGACCCAGTACTTC. Translation: CASSLSTGETQYF. The rearrangement links TRBV7-7 to TRBJ2-5, with D possibly being TRBD1 (6 bases). Per the germline V gene, CDR1 is SSHAT and CDR2 is FNYEAQ (reference sequence). The CDR3 has 13 amino acids.

This chain joins TRBV2 and TRBJ2-4, with TRBD1 identical over 10 bases. Trimming took 6 bases from V and 1 from J; bases not matched to a gene: 6. The CDR3 runs 16 residues. Looked up from germline, CDR1 is SNHLY and CDR2 is FYNNEI. The CDR3 reads CASSLTGGAAKNIQYF. The CDR3 bases are TGTGCCAGCAGCTTGACAGGGGGCGCGGCCAAAAACATTCAGTACTTC.